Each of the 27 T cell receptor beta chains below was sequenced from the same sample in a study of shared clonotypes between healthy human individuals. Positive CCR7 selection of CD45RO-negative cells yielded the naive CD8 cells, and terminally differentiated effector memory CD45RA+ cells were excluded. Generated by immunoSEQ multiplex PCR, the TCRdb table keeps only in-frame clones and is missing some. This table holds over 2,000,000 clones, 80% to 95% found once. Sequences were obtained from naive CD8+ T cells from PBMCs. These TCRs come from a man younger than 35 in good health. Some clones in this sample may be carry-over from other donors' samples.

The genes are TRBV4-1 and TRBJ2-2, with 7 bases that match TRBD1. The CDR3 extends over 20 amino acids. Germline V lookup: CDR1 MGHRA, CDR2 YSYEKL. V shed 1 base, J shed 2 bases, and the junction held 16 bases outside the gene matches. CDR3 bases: TGCGCCAGCAGCCAAGCCTGGGACAGCGACACTCGAATCAACACCGGGGAGCTGTTTTTT. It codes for CASSQAWDSDTRINTGELFF.

The CDR3 sequence: CASSPSGEGTSGSYEQYF. Here the CDR3 DNA reads TGCGCCAGCAGCCCATCAGGGGAGGGGACTAGCGGTTCCTACGAGCAGTACTTC. The rearrangement uses TRBV5-1 and TRBJ2-7; 11 nucleotides align to TRBD2. CDR3 length: 18 residues. The germline V gene encodes CDR1 SGHRS and CDR2 YFSETQ. The trim removed 4 bases at V and 1 base at J, leaving 13 bases unmatched.

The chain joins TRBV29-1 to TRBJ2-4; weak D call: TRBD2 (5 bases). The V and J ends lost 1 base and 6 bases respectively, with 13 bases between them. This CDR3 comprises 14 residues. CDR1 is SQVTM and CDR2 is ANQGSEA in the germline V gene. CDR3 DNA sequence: TGCAGCGTTGAAGGTCCTGGACTTTTAAACATTCAGTACTTC. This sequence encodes CSVEGPGLLNIQYF.

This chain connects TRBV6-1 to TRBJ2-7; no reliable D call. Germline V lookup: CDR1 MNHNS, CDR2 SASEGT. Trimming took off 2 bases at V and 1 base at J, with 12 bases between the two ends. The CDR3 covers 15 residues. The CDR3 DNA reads TGTGCCAGCAGTGAATTCGGGTTGGCGTCCTACGAGCAGTACTTC. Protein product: CASSEFGLASYEQYF.

CDR3 DNA: TGTGCCAGCAGCGAGGCCGTACGCCGGTTTACGGGCTACACCTTC. Residues: CASSEAVRRFTGYTF. The chain uses TRBV7-9 and TRBJ1-2, with unresolved D. Germline loops: CDR1 SEHNR, CDR2 FQNEAQ (reference sequence). The V end lost 5 bases, the J end lost 8 bases, and 21 bases lay between the germline ends. The CDR3 runs 15 residues.

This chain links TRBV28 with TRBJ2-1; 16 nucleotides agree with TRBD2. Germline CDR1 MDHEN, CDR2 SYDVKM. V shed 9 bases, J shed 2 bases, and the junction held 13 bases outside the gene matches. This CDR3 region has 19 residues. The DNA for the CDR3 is TGTGCCAGTCACCGGCCCGGGACTAGCGGGAGGGGGGCCTACAATGAGCAGTTCTTC. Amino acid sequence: CASHRPGTSGRGAYNEQFF.

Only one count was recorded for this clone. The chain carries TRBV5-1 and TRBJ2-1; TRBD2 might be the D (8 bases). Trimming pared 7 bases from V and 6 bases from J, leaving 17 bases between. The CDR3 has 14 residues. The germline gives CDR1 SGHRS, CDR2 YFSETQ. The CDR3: CASGTVSGSNEQFF. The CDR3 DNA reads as TGCGCCAGCGGGACAGTGAGCGGGAGCAATGAGCAGTTCTTC.

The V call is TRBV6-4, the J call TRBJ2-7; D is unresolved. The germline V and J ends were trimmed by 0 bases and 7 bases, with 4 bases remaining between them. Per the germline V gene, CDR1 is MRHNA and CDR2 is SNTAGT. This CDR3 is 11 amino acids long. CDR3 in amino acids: CASSDSGEQYF. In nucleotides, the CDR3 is TGTGCCAGCAGTGACTCTGGAGAGCAGTACTTC.

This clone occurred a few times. As DNA, the CDR3 is TGTGCCAGCAGTGGTCCAGCCCCTGAAGCTTTCTTT. This sequence encodes CASSGPAPEAFF. This chain uses TRBV25-1 with TRBJ1-1; D unresolved. The CDR3 consists of 12 residues. The germline V gene encodes CDR1 MGHDK and CDR2 SYGVNS. V shed 4 bases and J shed 6 bases, with 9 bases lying between them.

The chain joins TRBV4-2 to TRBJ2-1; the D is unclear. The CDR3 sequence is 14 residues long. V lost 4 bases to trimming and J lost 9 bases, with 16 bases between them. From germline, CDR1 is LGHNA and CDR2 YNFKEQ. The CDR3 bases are TGTGCCAGCAGCCCGAATCGGCTAGTTGGTGAGCAGTTCTTC. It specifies CASSPNRLVGEQFF.

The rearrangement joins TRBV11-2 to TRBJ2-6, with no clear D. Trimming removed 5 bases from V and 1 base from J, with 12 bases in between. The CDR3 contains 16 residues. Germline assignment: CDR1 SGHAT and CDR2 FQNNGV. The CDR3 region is CASSNPIGSGANVLTF. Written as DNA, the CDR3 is TGTGCCAGCAGCAATCCCATCGGGTCTGGGGCCAACGTCCTGACTTTC.

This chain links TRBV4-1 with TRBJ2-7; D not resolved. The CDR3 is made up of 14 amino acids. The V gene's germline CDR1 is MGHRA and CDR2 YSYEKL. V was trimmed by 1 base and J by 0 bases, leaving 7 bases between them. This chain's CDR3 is CASSQGRASYEQYF. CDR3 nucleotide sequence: TGCGCCAGCAGCCAAGGACGGGCCTCCTACGAGCAGTACTTC.

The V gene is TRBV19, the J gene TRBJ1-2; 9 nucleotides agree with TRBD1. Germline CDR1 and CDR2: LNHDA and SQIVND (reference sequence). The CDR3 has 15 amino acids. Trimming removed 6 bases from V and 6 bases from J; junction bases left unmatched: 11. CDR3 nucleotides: TGTGCCAGTAGCTCGCCGGGACAGGGAGGGGATGGCTACACCTTC. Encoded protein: CASSSPGQGGDGYTF.

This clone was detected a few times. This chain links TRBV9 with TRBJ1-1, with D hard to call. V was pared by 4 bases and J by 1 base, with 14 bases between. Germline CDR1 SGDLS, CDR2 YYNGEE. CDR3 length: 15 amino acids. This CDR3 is CASSPEGRTNTEAFF. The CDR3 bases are TGTGCCAGCAGCCCGGAGGGCAGAACGAACACTGAAGCTTTCTTT. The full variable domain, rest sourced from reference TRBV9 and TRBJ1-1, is DSGVTQTPKHLITATGQRVTLRCSPRSGDLSVYWYQQSLDQGLQFLIQYYNGEERAKGNILERFSAQQFPDLHSELNLSSLELGDSALYFCASSPEGRTNTEAFFGQGTRLTVV.

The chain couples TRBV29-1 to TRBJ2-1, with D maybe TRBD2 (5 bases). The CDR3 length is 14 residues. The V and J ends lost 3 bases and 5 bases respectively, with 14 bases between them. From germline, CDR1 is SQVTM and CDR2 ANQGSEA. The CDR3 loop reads CSVDLIYGNNEQFF. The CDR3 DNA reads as TGCAGCGTTGATCTGATTTACGGGAACAATGAGCAGTTCTTC.

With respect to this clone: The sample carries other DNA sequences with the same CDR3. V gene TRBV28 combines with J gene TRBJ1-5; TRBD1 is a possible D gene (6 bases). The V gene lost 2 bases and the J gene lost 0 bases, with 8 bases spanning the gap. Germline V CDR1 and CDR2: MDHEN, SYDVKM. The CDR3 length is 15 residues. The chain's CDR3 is CASSLGTISNQPQHF. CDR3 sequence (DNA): TGTGCCAGCAGTTTAGGGACAATTAGCAATCAGCCCCAGCATTTT. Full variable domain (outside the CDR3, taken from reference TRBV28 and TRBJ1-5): DVKVTQSSRYLVKRTGEKVFLECVQDMDHENMFWYRQDPGLGLRLIYFSYDVKMKEKGDIPEGYSVSREKKERFSLILESASTNQTSMYLCASSLGTISNQPQHFGDGTRLSIL.

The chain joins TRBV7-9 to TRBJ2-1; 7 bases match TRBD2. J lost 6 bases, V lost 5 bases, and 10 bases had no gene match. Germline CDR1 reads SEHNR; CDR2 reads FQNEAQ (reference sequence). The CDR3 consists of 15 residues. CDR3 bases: TGTGCCAGCAGCCCTGGGGGAGGGTGGGGCAATGAGCAGTTCTTC. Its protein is CASSPGGGWGNEQFF.

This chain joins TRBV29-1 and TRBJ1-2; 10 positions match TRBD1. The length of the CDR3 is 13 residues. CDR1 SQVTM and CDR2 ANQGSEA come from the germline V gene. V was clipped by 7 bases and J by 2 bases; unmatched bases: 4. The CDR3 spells CSARDRGNYGYTF. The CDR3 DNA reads TGCAGCGCTCGGGACAGGGGAAACTATGGCTACACCTTC.

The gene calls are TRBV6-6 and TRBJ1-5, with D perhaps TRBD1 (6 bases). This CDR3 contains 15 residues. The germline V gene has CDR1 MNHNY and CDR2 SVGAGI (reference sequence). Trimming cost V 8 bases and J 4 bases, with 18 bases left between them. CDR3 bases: TGTGCCAGCCGACACCCCAGGGGCGGTAATCAGCCCCAGCATTTT. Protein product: CASRHPRGGNQPQHF.

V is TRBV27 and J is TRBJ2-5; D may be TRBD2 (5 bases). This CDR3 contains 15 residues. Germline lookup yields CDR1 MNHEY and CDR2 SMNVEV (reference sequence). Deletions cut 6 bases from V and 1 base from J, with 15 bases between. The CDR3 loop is CASSSDGIVQETQYF. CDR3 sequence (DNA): TGTGCCAGCAGCTCAGACGGGATTGTCCAAGAGACCCAGTACTTC.

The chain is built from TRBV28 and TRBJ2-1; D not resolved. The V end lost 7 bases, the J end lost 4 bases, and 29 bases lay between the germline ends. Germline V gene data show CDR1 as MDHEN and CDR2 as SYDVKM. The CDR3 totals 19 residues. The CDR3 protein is CASNFVAAHYMASYNEQFF. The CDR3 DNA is TGTGCCAGCAATTTTGTGGCCGCACATTATATGGCTAGTTACAATGAGCAGTTCTTC.

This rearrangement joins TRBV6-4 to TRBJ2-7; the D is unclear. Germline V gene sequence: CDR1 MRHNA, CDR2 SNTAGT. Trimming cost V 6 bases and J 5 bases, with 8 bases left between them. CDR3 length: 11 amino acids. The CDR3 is CASSIFHEQYF. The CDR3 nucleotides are TGTGCCAGCAGCATATTTCACGAGCAGTACTTC.

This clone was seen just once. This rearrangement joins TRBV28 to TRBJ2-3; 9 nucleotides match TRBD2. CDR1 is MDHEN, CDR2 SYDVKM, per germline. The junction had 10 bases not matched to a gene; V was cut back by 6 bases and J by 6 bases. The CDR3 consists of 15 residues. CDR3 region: CASSPSSGIMDTQYF. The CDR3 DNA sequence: TGTGCCAGCAGCCCCTCTAGCGGGATCATGGATACGCAGTATTTT.

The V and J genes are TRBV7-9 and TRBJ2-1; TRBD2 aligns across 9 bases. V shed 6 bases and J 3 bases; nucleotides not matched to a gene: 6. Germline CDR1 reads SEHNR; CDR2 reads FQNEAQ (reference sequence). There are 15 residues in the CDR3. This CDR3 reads CASRQVREGYNEQFF. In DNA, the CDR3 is TGTGCCAGCAGACAGGTGCGGGAGGGCTACAATGAGCAGTTCTTC.

The CDR3 protein is CASSGGAPNTGELFF. The CDR3 region has the DNA TGTGCCAGCAGCGGGGGGGCTCCGAACACCGGGGAGCTGTTTTTT. This chain links TRBV11-2 with TRBJ2-2, with D possibly matching TRBD2 (7 bases). Between the trimmed V and J ends, which lost 5 bases and 0 bases, there was a span of 10 bases. Germline V gene lookup returns CDR1 SGHAT and CDR2 FQNNGV. This CDR3 spans 15 amino acids.

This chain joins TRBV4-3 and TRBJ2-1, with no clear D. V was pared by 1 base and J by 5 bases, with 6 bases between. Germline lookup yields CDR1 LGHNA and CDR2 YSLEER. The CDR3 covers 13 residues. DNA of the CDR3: TGCGCCAGCAGCCAAGGGGAAGACAATGAGCAGTTCTTC. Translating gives CASSQGEDNEQFF.

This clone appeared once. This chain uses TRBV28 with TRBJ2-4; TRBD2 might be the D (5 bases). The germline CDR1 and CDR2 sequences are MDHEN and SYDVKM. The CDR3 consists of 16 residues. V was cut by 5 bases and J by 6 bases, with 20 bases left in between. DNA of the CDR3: TGTGCCAGCAGTCCCGCCCCGGGCCCACGGGGAAACATTCAGTACTTC. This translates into CASSPAPGPRGNIQYF.